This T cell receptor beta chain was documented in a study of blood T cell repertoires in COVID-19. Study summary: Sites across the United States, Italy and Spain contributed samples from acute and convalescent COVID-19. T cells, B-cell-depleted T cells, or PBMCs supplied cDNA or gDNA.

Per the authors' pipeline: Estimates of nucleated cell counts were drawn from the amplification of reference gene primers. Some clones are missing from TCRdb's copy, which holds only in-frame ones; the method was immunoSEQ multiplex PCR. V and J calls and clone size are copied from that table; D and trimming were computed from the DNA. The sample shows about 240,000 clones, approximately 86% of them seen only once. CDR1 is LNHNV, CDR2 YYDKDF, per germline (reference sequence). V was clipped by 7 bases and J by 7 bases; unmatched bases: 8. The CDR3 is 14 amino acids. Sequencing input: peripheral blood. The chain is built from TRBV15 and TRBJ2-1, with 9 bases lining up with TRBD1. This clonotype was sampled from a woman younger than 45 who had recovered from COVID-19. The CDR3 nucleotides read TGTGCCACCAACCCTGTGACAGGGGGTAATGAGCAGTTCTTC. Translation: CATNPVTGGNEQFF. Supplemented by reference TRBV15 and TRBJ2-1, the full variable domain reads DAMVIQNPRYQVTQFGKPVTLSCSQTLNHNVMYWYQQKSSQAPKLLFHYYDKDFNNEADTPDNFQSRRPNTSFCFLDIRSPGLGDTAMYLCATNPVTGGNEQFFGPGTRLTVL.